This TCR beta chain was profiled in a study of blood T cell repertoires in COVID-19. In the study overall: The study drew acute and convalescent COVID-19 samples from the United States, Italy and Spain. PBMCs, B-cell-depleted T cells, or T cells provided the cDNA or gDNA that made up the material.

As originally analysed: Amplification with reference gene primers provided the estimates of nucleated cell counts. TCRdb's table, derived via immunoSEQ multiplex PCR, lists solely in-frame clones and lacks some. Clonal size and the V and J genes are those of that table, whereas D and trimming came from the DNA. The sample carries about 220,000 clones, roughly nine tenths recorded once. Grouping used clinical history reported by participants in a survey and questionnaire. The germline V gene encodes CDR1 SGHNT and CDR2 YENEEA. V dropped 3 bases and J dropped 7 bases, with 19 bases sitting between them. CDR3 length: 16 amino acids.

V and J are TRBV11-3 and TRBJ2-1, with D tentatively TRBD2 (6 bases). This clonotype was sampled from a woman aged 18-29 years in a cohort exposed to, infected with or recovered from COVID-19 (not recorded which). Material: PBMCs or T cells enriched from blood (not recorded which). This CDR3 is CASSFVGTRDRNEQFF. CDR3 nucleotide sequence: TGTGCCAGCAGCTTTGTAGGGACTCGAGACCGGAATGAGCAGTTCTTC.